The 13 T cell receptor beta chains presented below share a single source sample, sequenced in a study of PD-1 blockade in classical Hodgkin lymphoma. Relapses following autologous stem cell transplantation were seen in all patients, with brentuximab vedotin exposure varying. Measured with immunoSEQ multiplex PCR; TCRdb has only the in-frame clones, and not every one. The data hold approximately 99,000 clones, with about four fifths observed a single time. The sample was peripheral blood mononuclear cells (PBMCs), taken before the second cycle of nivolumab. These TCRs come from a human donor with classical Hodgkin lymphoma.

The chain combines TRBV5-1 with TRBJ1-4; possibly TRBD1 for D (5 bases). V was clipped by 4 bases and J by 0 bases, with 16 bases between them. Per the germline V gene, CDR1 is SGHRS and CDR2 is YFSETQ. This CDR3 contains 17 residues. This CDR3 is CASSTDILGATNEKLFF. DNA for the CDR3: TGCGCCAGCAGCACAGACATCTTGGGGGCAACTAATGAAAAACTGTTTTTT.

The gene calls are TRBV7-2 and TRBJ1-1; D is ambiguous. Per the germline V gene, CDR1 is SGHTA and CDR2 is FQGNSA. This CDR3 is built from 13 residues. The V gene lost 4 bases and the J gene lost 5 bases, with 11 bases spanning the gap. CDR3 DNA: TGTGCCAGCAGCTCAGGTTTCGCTACTGAAGCTTTCTTT. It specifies CASSSGFATEAFF.

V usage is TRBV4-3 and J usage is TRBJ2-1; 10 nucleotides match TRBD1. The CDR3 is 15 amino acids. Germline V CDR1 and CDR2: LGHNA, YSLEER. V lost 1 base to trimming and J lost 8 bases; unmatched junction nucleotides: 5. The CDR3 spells CASSQVGTGDHEQFF. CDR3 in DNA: TGCGCCAGCAGCCAAGTCGGGACAGGGGACCATGAGCAGTTCTTC.

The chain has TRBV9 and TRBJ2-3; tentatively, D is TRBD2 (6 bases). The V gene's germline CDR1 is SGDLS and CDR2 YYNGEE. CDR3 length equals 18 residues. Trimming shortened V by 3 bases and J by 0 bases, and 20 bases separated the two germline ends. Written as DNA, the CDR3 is TGTGCCAGCAGCGGGAAGGCTAGCGCCCAGGACAGCACAGATACGCAGTATTTT. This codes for CASSGKASAQDSTDTQYF.

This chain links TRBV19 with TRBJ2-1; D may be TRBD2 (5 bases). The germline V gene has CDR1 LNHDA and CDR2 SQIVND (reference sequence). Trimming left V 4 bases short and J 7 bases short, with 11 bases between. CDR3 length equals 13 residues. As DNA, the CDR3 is TGTGCCAGTAGTAGGGGTCCGGGGAATGAGCAGTTCTTC. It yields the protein CASSRGPGNEQFF.

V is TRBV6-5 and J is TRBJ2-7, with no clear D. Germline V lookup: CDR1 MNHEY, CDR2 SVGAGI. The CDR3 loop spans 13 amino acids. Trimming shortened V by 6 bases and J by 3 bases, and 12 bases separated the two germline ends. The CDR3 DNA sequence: TGTGCCAGCAGATCCTCAGGTTTCTACGAGCAGTACTTC. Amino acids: CASRSSGFYEQYF.

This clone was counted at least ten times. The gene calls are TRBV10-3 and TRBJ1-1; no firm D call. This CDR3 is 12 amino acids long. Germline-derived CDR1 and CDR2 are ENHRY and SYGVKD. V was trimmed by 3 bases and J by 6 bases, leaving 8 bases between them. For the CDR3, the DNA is TGTGCCATCAGTGACAGTTTGGCTGAAGCTTTCTTT. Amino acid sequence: CAISDSLAEAFF.

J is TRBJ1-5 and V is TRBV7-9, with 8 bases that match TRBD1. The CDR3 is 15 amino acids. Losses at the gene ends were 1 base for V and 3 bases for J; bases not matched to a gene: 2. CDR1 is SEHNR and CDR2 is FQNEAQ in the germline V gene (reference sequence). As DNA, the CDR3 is TGTGCCAGCAGCTTAGACAGGGGGGTCAATCAGCCCCAGCATTTT. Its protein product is CASSLDRGVNQPQHF. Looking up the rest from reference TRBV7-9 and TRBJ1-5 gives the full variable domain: DTGVSQNPRHKITKRGQNVTFRCDPISEHNRLYWYRQTLGQGPEFLTYFQNEAQLEKSRLLSDRFSAERPKGSFSTLEIQRTEQGDSAMYLCASSLDRGVNQPQHFGDGTRLSIL.

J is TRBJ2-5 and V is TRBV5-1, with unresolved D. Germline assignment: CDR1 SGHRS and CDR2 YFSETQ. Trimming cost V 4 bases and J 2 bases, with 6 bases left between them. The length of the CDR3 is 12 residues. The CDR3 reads CASSEPQETQYF. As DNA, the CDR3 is TGCGCCAGCAGCGAACCTCAAGAGACCCAGTACTTC.

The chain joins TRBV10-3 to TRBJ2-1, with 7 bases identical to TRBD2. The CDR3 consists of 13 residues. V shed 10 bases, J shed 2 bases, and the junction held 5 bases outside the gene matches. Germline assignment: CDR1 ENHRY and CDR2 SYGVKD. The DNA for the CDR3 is TGTGCCACAGGGAGGGGAACCTACAATGAGCAGTTCTTC. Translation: CATGRGTYNEQFF.

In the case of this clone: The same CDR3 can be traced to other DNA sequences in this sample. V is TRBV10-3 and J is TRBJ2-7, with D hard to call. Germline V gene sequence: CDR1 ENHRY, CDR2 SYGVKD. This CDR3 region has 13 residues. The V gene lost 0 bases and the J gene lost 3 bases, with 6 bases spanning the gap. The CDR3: CAISESGSYEQYF. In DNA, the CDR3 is TGTGCCATCAGTGAGTCTGGCAGCTACGAGCAGTACTTC.

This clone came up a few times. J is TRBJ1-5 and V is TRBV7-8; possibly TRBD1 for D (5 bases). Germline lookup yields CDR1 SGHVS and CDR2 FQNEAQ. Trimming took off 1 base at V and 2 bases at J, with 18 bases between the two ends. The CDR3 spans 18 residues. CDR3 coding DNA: TGTGCCAGCAGCTTAGAGTCCGGACAAGTGTTAGGCAATCAGCCCCAGCATTTT. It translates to CASSLESGQVLGNQPQHF.

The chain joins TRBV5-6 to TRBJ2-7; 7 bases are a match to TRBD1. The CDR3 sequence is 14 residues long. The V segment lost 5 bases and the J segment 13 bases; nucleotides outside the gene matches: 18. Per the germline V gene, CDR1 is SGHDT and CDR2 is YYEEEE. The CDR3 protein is CASSRPGTEPRKYF. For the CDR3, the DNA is TGTGCCAGCAGTCGTCCCGGGACAGAACCACGCAAATACTTC.